These 25 T cell receptor beta chains were all obtained from the same sample, sequenced in a study of spatial heterogeneity in lung cancer. Findings of the study overall: Within tumors, counts of expanded alpha and beta TCRs tracked tumor mutation counts.

Time point given: sample taken at primary tumor resection. These receptors lack a known antigen. TCRdb re-derived calls from the 5' RACE reads in MiXCR, one entry per CDR3 protein. The sample lists 11,000 to 15,000 distinct CDR3 sequences; roughly 4.7% were seen once. Sequenced here: lung tumor tissue, sampled at surgery. The receptor source for this set is a female donor with early-stage non-small cell lung cancer.

This clonotype was recorded at least ten times. The chain combines TRBV5-1 with TRBJ2-7; D is perhaps TRBD1 or TRBD2 (5 bases each). Germline V lookup: CDR1 SGHRS, CDR2 YFSETQ. The CDR3 has 13 amino acids. Trimming pared 6 bases from V and 7 bases from J, leaving 17 bases between. The CDR3 DNA sequence: TGCGCCAGCAACAGGCCTAGCACCGGAGAGCAGTACTTC. It encodes CASNRPSTGEQYF.

This clonotype was observed at least ten times. The chain employs TRBV7-2 and TRBJ2-7, with D perhaps being TRBD1 or TRBD2 (5 bases each). CDR3 length equals 14 residues. Germline V gives CDR1 SGHTA, CDR2 FQGNSA. Trimming stripped 5 bases from V and 5 bases from J, with 16 bases between. DNA of the CDR3: TGTGCCAGCAGCCTGGTCGGGGCTACAAACGAGCAGTACTTC. Amino acids: CASSLVGATNEQYF.

This clonotype is deemed medium-sized. V and J are TRBV20-1 and TRBJ2-2; D remains unclear. V shed 5 bases and J shed 6 bases, with 13 bases lying between them. Germline loops: CDR1 DFQATT, CDR2 SNEGSKA (reference sequence). The CDR3 is made up of 13 amino acids. The CDR3 sequence: CSAWSPRAGELFF. The CDR3 bases are TGCAGTGCTTGGTCCCCAAGGGCCGGGGAGCTGTTTTTT.

This clonotype was seen repeatedly, ten times or more. This chain connects TRBV11-2 to TRBJ2-1; 12 bases map to TRBD2. The CDR3 loop spans 15 amino acids. The V and J ends lost 6 bases and 3 bases, in that order; junction bases with no gene match: 3. Germline CDR1 and CDR2: SGHAT and FQNNGV. The CDR3 bases are TGTGCCAGCAGTCGGACTAGCGGGGTCTACAATGAGCAGTTCTTC. It encodes CASSRTSGVYNEQFF.

This clonotype showed up just a few times. The chain recombines TRBV7-8 with TRBJ1-2, with a tentative D call TRBD1 (6 bases). The germline V and J ends were trimmed by 6 bases and 2 bases, with 16 bases remaining between them. Germline assignment: CDR1 SGHVS and CDR2 FQNEAQ. This CDR3 has 15 amino acids. CDR3 amino acids: CASSPDHRENYGYTF. The CDR3 coding sequence is TGTGCCAGCAGTCCCGACCACAGGGAGAACTATGGCTACACCTTC.

This clonotype occurred many times. The chain carries TRBV4-2 and TRBJ2-5; D is unresolved. Trimming cost V 1 base and J 1 base, with 7 bases left between them. This CDR3 has 14 residues. Looked up from germline, CDR1 is LGHNA and CDR2 is YNFKEQ. CDR3 coding DNA: TGTGCCAGCAGCCAAGCCAGGTCCCAAGAGACCCAGTACTTC. This sequence encodes CASSQARSQETQYF.

The table lists this clonotype with many counts. The V gene is TRBV18, the J gene TRBJ1-2, with a tentative D call TRBD1 (5 bases). The CDR3 runs 13 residues. Germline CDR1 and CDR2: KGHSH and LQKENI. V lost 6 bases and J lost 6, with 14 bases in between. CDR3 residues: CASSPVQDHGYTF. The CDR3, as DNA: TGTGCCAGCTCCCCGGTACAGGACCATGGCTACACCTTC.

By proportion, this clonotype is medium-sized. This chain joins TRBV28 and TRBJ2-5; no reliable D call. CDR3 length equals 12 residues. The V gene's germline CDR1 is MDHEN and CDR2 SYDVKM. V was shortened by 5 bases and J by 2 bases, with 6 bases between the two germline ends. This chain's CDR3 is CASSPLQETQYF. The CDR3 bases are TGTGCCAGCAGTCCGCTACAAGAGACCCAGTACTTC. Combining the CDR3 with reference TRBV28 and TRBJ2-5 gives the whole variable domain DVKVTQSSRYLVKRTGEKVFLECVQDMDHENMFWYRQDPGLGLRLIYFSYDVKMKEKGDIPEGYSVSREKKERFSLILESASTNQTSMYLCASSPLQETQYFGPGTRLLVL.

This clonotype was recorded many times. The genes are TRBV6-5 and TRBJ2-2; D might be TRBD2 (6 bases). The germline gives CDR1 MNHEY, CDR2 SVGAGI. The germline V and J ends were trimmed by 6 bases and 6 bases, with 11 bases remaining between them. The CDR3 runs 13 residues. The CDR3 loop is CASSGGTPGELFF. DNA of the CDR3: TGTGCCAGCAGCGGGGGAACTCCCGGGGAGCTGTTTTTT.

A word on this clonotype: A much more abundant neighbour one base away suggests this may be a read error. This rearrangement joins TRBV20-1 to TRBJ2-2, with D possibly matching TRBD2 (5 bases). V gave up 8 bases and J gave up 5 bases, with 21 bases separating them. In germline, CDR1 is DFQATT, CDR2 SNEGSKA (reference sequence). The CDR3 has 15 amino acids. CDR3 nucleotide sequence: TGCAGTACCATACAAGGGAGATATTTAACCGGGGAGCTGTTTTTT. Its protein is CSTIQGRYLTGELFF.

There are many counts of this clonotype. The chain employs TRBV4-1 and TRBJ2-7; the D call may be TRBD1 or TRBD2 (5 bases each). Looked up from germline, CDR1 is MGHRA and CDR2 is YSYEKL. The CDR3 covers 17 residues. Trimming took 3 bases from V and 4 from J, leaving 22 bases between them. The CDR3 DNA is TGCGCCAGCAGCCAGCTAATTGGGACCGACGTCGCTTACGAGCAGTACTTC. Translation: CASSQLIGTDVAYEQYF.

This clonotype came up many times. The V gene is TRBV11-3, the J gene TRBJ2-7; the D gene is possibly TRBD2 (5 bases). Germline values: CDR1 SGHNT, CDR2 YENEEA. The CDR3 contains 15 residues. With 5 bases removed from V and 2 bases from J, the gap between germline ends came to 16 bases. The CDR3 region has the DNA TGTGCCAGCAGCCCCGGGCACGGGGTGACCTACGAGCAGTACTTC. It specifies CASSPGHGVTYEQYF.

This clonotype was seen repeatedly, ten times or more. This chain uses TRBV5-5 with TRBJ2-5, with TRBD1 identical over 7 bases. This CDR3 spans 14 amino acids. J lost 5 bases, V lost 6 bases, and 10 bases had no gene match. Germline CDR1 and CDR2: SGHKS and YYEKEE (reference sequence). In DNA, the CDR3 is TGTGCCAGCACCACGACAGGGATCCAGGAGACCCAGTACTTC. Translated, it gives CASTTTGIQETQYF.

This clonotype has at least ten counts. V usage is TRBV7-2 and J usage is TRBJ1-2, with D perhaps matching TRBD1 (6 bases). The CDR3 contains 15 residues. The V and J ends lost 7 bases and 10 bases respectively, with 25 bases between them. Germline V CDR1 and CDR2: SGHTA, FQGNSA. The chain's CDR3 is CASTPLGNRGRDYTF. The CDR3 bases are TGTGCCAGCACCCCCCTAGGGAATCGGGGGCGCGACTACACCTTC.

There are a few counts of this clonotype. V usage is TRBV6-2 or TRBV6-3 and J usage is TRBJ1-1, with D uncertain. The CDR3 spans 13 residues. Between the trimmed V and J ends, which lost 0 bases and 8 bases, there was a span of 10 bases. CDR1 and CDR2 from the germline V gene are MNHEY and SVGEGT. CDR3 nucleotides: TGTGCCAGCAGTTACTCCCGGACGCGGGAAGCTTTCTTT. This translates into CASSYSRTREAFF.

This clonotype is medium-sized in the sample. V usage is TRBV18 and J usage is TRBJ1-3; 11 bases are shared with TRBD1. Germline loops: CDR1 KGHSH, CDR2 LQKENI. CDR3 size: 15 residues. Trimming at V came to 5 bases and at J to 2 bases, leaving 2 bases not matched to a gene. The CDR3, as DNA: TGTGCCAGCTCAAGGACAGGGGGCACTGGAAACACCATATATTTT. Its protein is CASSRTGGTGNTIYF.

Sample share makes this clonotype medium-sized (0.01 to 0.1%). The J gene is TRBJ1-2, the V gene TRBV11-2, with D perhaps matching TRBD1 (5 bases). Germline CDR1 and CDR2: SGHAT and FQNNGV. This CDR3 has 15 residues. Trimming cost V 0 bases and J 6 bases, with 14 bases left between them. For the CDR3, the DNA is TGTGCCAGCAGCTTAGAAGTACGACAGAGGCATGGCTACACCTTC. Amino acid sequence: CASSLEVRQRHGYTF.

This clonotype turned up a few times. The chain couples TRBV2 to TRBJ2-1, with D possibly matching TRBD2 (5 bases). CDR3 size: 13 residues. Per germline, CDR1 SNHLY and CDR2 FYNNEI. Trimming stripped 5 bases from V and 7 bases from J, with 12 bases between. CDR3 in amino acids: CASSLVTSNEQFF. The CDR3 nucleotides are TGTGCCAGCAGTCTTGTCACTAGTAATGAGCAGTTCTTC.

This clonotype was found many times. The rearrangement links TRBV18 to TRBJ2-7, with 7 bases identical to TRBD1. CDR3 size: 15 residues. Germline loops: CDR1 KGHSH, CDR2 LQKENI. V was clipped by 3 bases and J by 0 bases; unmatched bases: 5. CDR3 amino acids: CASSPTTGSSYEQYF. The CDR3 bases are TGTGCCAGCTCACCTACGACAGGGAGCTCCTACGAGCAGTACTTC.

The chain employs TRBV18 and TRBJ2-6; tentatively, D is TRBD1 (6 bases). CDR1 is KGHSH and CDR2 is LQKENI in the germline V gene. CDR3 length: 16 residues. V gave up 3 bases and J gave up 4 bases, with 13 bases separating them. CDR3 residues: CASSPAGTLGANVLTF. For the CDR3, the DNA is TGTGCCAGCTCACCTGCAGGGACACTGGGGGCCAACGTCCTGACTTTC.

This clonotype was detected many times. This rearrangement joins TRBV6-1 to TRBJ2-4; no firm D call. The V and J ends lost 4 bases and 0 bases respectively, with 10 bases between them. Germline V gene sequence: CDR1 MNHNS, CDR2 SASEGT. This CDR3 is built from 15 residues. The chain's CDR3 is CASSAELLAKNIQYF. The CDR3 DNA sequence: TGTGCCAGCAGTGCCGAACTTCTAGCCAAAAACATTCAGTACTTC.

This chain uses TRBV27 with TRBJ2-3, with a possible D match to TRBD1 (7 bases). CDR1 is MNHEY and CDR2 is SMNVEV in the germline V gene (reference sequence). CDR3 size: 17 residues. Trimming took 0 bases from V and 2 from J, leaving 15 bases between them. The CDR3, as DNA: TGTGCCAGCAGTTTATCCCCCCGACAGGGACTCACAGATACGCAGTATTTT. It codes for CASSLSPRQGLTDTQYF.

This clonotype occurred many times. The genes are TRBV6-2 or TRBV6-3 and TRBJ2-1, with D perhaps matching TRBD1 (6 bases). V lost 7 bases to trimming and J lost 9 bases, with 16 bases between them. Germline V gives CDR1 MNHEY, CDR2 SVGEGT. The CDR3 is 13 residues long. CDR3 bases: TGTGCCAGCAAAAAAACAGGGTTCAGTGAGCAGTTCTTC. Translation: CASKKTGFSEQFF.

This clonotype was observed many times. This CDR3 is CASSPYLERTEAFF. The CDR3 region has the DNA TGTGCCAGCAGCCCATACCTCGAGCGCACTGAAGCTTTCTTT. This chain links TRBV9 with TRBJ1-1; unclear D gene. With 4 bases removed from V and 4 bases from J, the gap between germline ends came to 14 bases. This CDR3 spans 14 amino acids. Germline V lookup: CDR1 SGDLS, CDR2 YYNGEE.

This clonotype was detected ten times or more. The J gene is TRBJ1-5, the V gene TRBV19; D uncertain. The V end lost 6 bases, the J end lost 6 bases, and 9 bases lay between the germline ends. Per germline, CDR1 LNHDA and CDR2 SQIVND (reference sequence). The CDR3 runs 12 residues. CDR3 in DNA: TGTGCCAGTAGCGACCGGGGTCAGCCCCAGCATTTT. It is translated as CASSDRGQPQHF.